Following are 4 T cell receptor beta chains from one sample sequenced in a study of T cells in Graves' hyperthyroidism and ophthalmopathy. RNA transcripts yielded amplified TCR beta CDR3 regions. With the HTBI primer set, the TCR CDR3 went through a first round of RT-PCR. MiXCR was run by TCRdb on the multiplex PCR reads, yielding one entry per CDR3 protein. The table has nearly 250,000 distinct CDR3 sequences, about 16% seen once. Material for sequencing was blood. The receptors were sampled from a woman between 18 and 29 years old with Graves' ophthalmopathy.

This clonotype has a count of ten or more. The chain combines TRBV19 with TRBJ1-5, with 8 bases fitting TRBD1. Germline V lookup: CDR1 LNHDA, CDR2 SQIVND (reference sequence). The ends lost 6 bases at V and 2 bases at J; junction bases unmatched: 3. The CDR3 covers 14 residues. The CDR3 reads CASRVDRGNQPQHF. In DNA, the CDR3 is TGTGCCAGTAGAGTGGACAGGGGCAATCAGCCCCAGCATTTT.

The chain employs TRBV4-1 and TRBJ2-3; D gene uncertain. Germline CDR1 and CDR2: MGHRA and YSYEKL. V was cut by 2 bases and J by 0 bases, with 3 bases left in between. The CDR3 totals 13 residues. The CDR3: CASSQPSTDTQYF. The DNA of the CDR3 is TGCGCCAGCAGCCAACCCAGCACAGATACGCAGTATTTT.

This clonotype has at least ten counts. The CDR3 is CASSLSQGPTEAFF. The CDR3 bases are TGTGCCAGCAGCTTGTCCCAGGGGCCCACTGAAGCTTTCTTT. V gene TRBV5-5 combines with J gene TRBJ1-1; TRBD1 is a possible D gene (6 bases). V was trimmed by 1 base and J by 4 bases, leaving 11 bases between them. Germline V gene lookup returns CDR1 SGHKS and CDR2 YYEKEE (reference sequence). There are 14 residues in the CDR3.

This clonotype was detected ten times or more. The V gene is TRBV5-1, the J gene TRBJ1-1; tentatively, D is TRBD1 (5 bases). The V gene lost 0 bases and the J gene lost 4 bases, with 10 bases spanning the gap. Germline V lookup: CDR1 SGHRS, CDR2 YFSETQ. The CDR3 runs 14 residues. The CDR3 region has the DNA TGCGCCAGCAGCTTGGAGGGGAGGCCCACTGAAGCTTTCTTT. Protein: CASSLEGRPTEAFF.